The rows below give T cell receptor beta chains drawn from one sample of a study of T cell responses to AZD1222 COVID-19 vaccine. This table comes from immunoSEQ multiplex PCR, and its TCRdb copy is limited to in-frame clones, with some not included. The sample has roughly 70,000 clones, 60% to 85% seen once. Sequences were derived from peripheral blood, sampled on day 0 of MenACWY control vaccination. The receptor set was obtained from an adult in good health. Each CDR3 is given with its conserved first and last residue. Fields, in order: J gene, V gene, CDR3 protein.

TRBJ2-2 TRBV2 CASSDSGLAGANTGELFF
TRBJ2-2 TRBV30 CAWSAQGTGELFF
TRBJ1-1 TRBV27 CASGRQGVNTEAFF
TRBJ1-1 TRBV15 CATSSQWGTEAFF
TRBJ1-2 TRBV10-3 CAIARGPDYGYTF
TRBJ1-4 TRBV5-4 CASSLFGTGEKLFF
TRBJ1-1 TRBV7-3 CASSLGRDRSEAFF
TRBJ2-7 TRBV5-8 CASSMALGGSLGYEQYF
TRBJ1-1 TRBV6-5 CASSGQLYTEAFF
TRBJ1-2 TRBV7-9 CASSMDPNYGYTF
TRBJ2-7 TRBV5-1 CASSPARATLFYEQYF
TRBJ2-7 TRBV28 CASSPRGGVIHEQYF
TRBJ1-3 TRBV3-1/TRBV3-2 CASSQGAGGNTIYF
TRBJ2-2 TRBV6-5 CASSAHGTGTGELFF
TRBJ1-3 TRBV19 CASRTSDTHGFTIYF
TRBJ1-1 TRBV7-2 CASSLDGVKAEAFF
TRBJ2-7 TRBV11-1 CASSHDRYEQYF
TRBJ1-4 TRBV28 CASTGTGTGGEKLFF
TRBJ2-4 TRBV5-1 CASSLTGDFQNIQYF
TRBJ2-1 TRBV12-3/TRBV12-4 CASSPTGDNEQFF
TRBJ2-1 TRBV5-1 CASLEGPLMGEQFF
TRBJ1-2 TRBV4-2 CASSQDEGKEGYTF
TRBJ1-1 TRBV4-1 CASSTGGTEAFF
TRBJ2-1 TRBV9 CASSGGQKNNEQFF
TRBJ2-2 TRBV7-2 CASSPIRLSTGELFF
TRBJ2-1 TRBV7-9 CASSLFVGAEQFF
TRBJ2-7 TRBV7-2 CASSLDGGPYEQYF
TRBJ2-7 TRBV13 CASSPGPGQSYEQYF
TRBJ1-1 TRBV6-5 CASSYRGRGTEAFF
TRBJ1-5 TRBV4-3 CASSQERTLNQPQHF
TRBJ1-3 TRBV30 CAWSEQGSGNTIYF
TRBJ2-2 TRBV4-1 CASRQMLNSEGTGELFF
TRBJ2-3 TRBV30 CAWSAGPFSTDTQYF